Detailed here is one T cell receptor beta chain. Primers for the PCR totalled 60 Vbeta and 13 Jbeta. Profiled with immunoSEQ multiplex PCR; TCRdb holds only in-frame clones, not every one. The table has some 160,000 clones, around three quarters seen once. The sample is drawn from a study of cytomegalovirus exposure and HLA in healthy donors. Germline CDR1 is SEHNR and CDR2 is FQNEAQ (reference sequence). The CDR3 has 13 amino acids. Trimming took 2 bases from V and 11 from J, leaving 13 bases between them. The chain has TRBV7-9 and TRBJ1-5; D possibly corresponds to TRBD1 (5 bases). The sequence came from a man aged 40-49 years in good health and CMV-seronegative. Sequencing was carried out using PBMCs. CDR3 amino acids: CASSLTGGMAQHF. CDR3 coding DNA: TGTGCCAGCAGCTTAACGGGGGGAATGGCCCAGCATTTT.